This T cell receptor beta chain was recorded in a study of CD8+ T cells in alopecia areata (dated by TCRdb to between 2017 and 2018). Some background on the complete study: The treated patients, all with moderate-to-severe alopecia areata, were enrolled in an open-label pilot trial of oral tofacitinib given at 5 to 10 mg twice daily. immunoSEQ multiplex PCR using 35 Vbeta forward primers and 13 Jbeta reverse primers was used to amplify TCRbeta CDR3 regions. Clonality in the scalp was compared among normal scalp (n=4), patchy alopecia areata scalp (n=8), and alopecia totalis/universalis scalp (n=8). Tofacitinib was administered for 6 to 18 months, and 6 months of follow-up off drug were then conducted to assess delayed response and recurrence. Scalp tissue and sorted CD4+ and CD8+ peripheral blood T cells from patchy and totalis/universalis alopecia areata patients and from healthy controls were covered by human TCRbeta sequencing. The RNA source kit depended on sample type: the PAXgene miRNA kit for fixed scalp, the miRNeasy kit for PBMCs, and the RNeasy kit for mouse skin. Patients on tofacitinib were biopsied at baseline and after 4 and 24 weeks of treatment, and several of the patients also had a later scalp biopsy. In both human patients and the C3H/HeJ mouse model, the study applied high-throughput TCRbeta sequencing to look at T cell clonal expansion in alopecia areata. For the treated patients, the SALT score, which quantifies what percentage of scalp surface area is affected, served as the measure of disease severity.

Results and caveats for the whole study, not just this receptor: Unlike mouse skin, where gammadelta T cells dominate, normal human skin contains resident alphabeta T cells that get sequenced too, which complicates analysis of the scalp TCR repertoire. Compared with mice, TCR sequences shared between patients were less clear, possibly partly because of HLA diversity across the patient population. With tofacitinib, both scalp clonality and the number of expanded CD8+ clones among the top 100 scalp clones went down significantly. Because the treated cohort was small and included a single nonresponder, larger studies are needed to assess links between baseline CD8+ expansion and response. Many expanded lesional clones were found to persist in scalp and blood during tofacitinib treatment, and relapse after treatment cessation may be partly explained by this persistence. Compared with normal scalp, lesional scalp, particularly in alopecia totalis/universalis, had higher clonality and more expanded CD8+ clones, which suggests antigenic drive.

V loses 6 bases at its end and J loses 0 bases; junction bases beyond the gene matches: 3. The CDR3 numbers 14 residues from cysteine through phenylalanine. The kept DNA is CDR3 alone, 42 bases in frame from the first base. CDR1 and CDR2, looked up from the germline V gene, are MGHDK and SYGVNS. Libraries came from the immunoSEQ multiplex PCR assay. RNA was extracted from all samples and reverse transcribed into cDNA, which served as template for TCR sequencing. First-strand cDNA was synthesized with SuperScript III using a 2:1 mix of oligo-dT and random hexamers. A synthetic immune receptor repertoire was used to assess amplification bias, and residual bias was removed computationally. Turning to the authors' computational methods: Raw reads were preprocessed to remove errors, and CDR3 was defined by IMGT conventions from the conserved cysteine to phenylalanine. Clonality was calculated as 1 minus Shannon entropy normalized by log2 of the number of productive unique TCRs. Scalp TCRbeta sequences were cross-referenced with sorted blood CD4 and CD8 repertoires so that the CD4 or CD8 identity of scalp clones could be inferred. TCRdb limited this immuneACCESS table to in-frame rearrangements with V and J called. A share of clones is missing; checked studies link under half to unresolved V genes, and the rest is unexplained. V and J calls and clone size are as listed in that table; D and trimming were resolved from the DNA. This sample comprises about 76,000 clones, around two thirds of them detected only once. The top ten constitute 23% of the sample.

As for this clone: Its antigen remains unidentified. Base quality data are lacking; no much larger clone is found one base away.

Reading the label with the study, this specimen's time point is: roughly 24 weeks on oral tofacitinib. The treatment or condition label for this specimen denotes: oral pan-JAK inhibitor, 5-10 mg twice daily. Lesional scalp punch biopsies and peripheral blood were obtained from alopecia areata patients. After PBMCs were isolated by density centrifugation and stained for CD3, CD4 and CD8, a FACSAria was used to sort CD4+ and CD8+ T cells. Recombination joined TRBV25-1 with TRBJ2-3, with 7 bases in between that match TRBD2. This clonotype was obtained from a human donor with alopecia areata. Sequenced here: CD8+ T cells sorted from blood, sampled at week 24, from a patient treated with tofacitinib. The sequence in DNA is TGTGCCAGCAGCGGAGCGGGGAGCACAGATACGCAGTATTTT. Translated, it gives CASSGAGSTDTQYF.